A single sample gave rise to the 23 T cell receptor beta chains below, sequenced in a study of T-cell memory formation after mild COVID-19. TCRdb reanalysed the 5' RACE reads using MiXCR and keeps one entry per CDR3 protein. The table shows roughly 450,000 distinct CDR3 sequences, with about 18% occurring only once. Sequenced sample: PBMCs or a T cell subset sorted from them (not recorded which). The receptors shown here come from an adult woman who had mild COVID-19 (a few samples of this study predate the infection). Cell type and time point are not known.

This clonotype was found a few times. V is TRBV3-1 and J is TRBJ2-7, with 11 bases identical to TRBD2. The CDR3 is made up of 16 amino acids. CDR1 LGHDT and CDR2 YNNKEL come from the germline V gene (reference sequence). V gave up 3 bases and J gave up 2 bases; unmatched junction bases: 6. CDR3 DNA: TGTGCCAGCAGCCACCCCACTAGCGGGGGAACCTACGAGCAGTACTTC. It yields the protein CASSHPTSGGTYEQYF.

The rearrangement links TRBV11-2 to TRBJ2-5; D may be TRBD1 (6 bases). Trimming removed 5 bases from V and 2 bases from J, with 18 bases in between. The CDR3 is 16 residues long. Germline loops: CDR1 SGHAT, CDR2 FQNNGV. The CDR3 loop is CASSPQGPRWQETQYF. DNA of the CDR3: TGTGCCAGCAGCCCTCAGGGGCCACGTTGGCAAGAGACCCAGTACTTC.

This chain uses TRBV9 with TRBJ1-2; D remains ambiguous. The CDR3 sequence is 17 residues long. From germline, CDR1 is SGDLS and CDR2 YYNGEE. Trimming shortened V by 0 bases and J by 5 bases, and 20 bases separated the two germline ends. CDR3 nucleotides: TGTGCCAGCAGCGTAGGGGGTGGTAACCCACCTTGGTATGGCTACACCTTC. Protein: CASSVGGGNPPWYGYTF.

This clonotype was observed a few times. This chain links TRBV11-3 with TRBJ2-5; the D is unclear. V was shortened by 5 bases and J by 7 bases, with 8 bases between the two germline ends. CDR3 length equals 11 residues. Germline-derived CDR1 and CDR2 are SGHNT and YENEEA. CDR3 nucleotides: TGTGCCAGCAGCCCCGAGTGGACCCAGTACTTC. The encoded protein is CASSPEWTQYF. The whole variable domain, remainder taken from reference TRBV11-3 and TRBJ2-5, is EAGVVQSPRYKIIEKKQPVAFWCNPISGHNTLYWYLQNLGQGPELLIRYENEEAVDDSQLPKDRFSAERLKGVDSTLKIQPAELGDSAVYLCASSPEWTQYFGPGTRLLVL.

The chain joins TRBV12-3 or TRBV12-4 to TRBJ1-5; D is possibly TRBD1 (6 bases). V was shortened by 7 bases and J by 0 bases, with 16 bases between the two germline ends. The CDR3 covers 16 residues. The CDR3 coding sequence is TGTGCCAGCACCAAGGGGGGATCCTATAGCAATCAGCCCCAGCATTTT. It encodes CASTKGGSYSNQPQHF.

The chain employs TRBV9 and TRBJ1-1; D gene unclear. Trimming removed 1 base from V and 3 bases from J, with 10 bases in between. The CDR3 is 14 residues long. Germline V lookup: CDR1 SGDLS, CDR2 YYNGEE. CDR3 DNA sequence: TGTGCCAGCAGCGTATCGGACGGGGACACTGAAGCTTTCTTT. This sequence encodes CASSVSDGDTEAFF.

This chain joins TRBV5-6 and TRBJ2-6; 10 bases are a match to TRBD2. CDR3 length equals 18 residues. Looked up from germline, CDR1 is SGHDT and CDR2 is YYEEEE. The junction had 5 bases not matched to a gene; V was cut back by 2 bases and J by 0 bases. The CDR3 DNA is TGTGCCAGCAGCTTTAGGACTAGCGGACTCTCTGGGGCCAACGTCCTGACTTTC. Protein: CASSFRTSGLSGANVLTF.

This rearrangement joins TRBV24-1 to TRBJ2-1; 8 bases align to TRBD2. Germline trimming cut 2 bases from V and 0 bases from J; bases unmatched to any gene: 8. CDR3 length: 18 residues. Looked up from germline, CDR1 is KGHDR and CDR2 is SFDVKD. The CDR3 here is CATSDSVLAESSYNEQFF. CDR3 DNA sequence: TGTGCCACCAGTGATTCGGTACTAGCGGAAAGCTCCTACAATGAGCAGTTCTTC.

On this clonotype: The junction and the germline gene differ at one end; a read error may be behind it. The CDR3 nucleotides are TGTCCCAGCAGCTTACTAGGTCAGGGAGTGGAGACCCAGTACTTC. This gives the protein CPSSLLGQGVETQYF. The V and J genes are TRBV7-3 and TRBJ2-5; D is perhaps TRBD1 or TRBD2 (5 bases each). This CDR3 comprises 15 residues. The germline V gene encodes CDR1 SGHTA and CDR2 FQGTGA.

The rearrangement joins TRBV6-4 to TRBJ2-5, with 10 bases identical to TRBD1. CDR1 is MRHNA, CDR2 SNTAGT, per germline. This CDR3 contains 15 residues. With V trimmed by 5 bases and J by 4 bases, 7 bases remained unmatched. The CDR3 sequence is CASSSGTGEGETQYF. CDR3 in DNA: TGTGCCAGCAGTTCCGGGACAGGGGAAGGAGAGACCCAGTACTTC.

This clonotype came up a few times. The rearrangement uses TRBV12-3 or TRBV12-4 and TRBJ2-7; a weak D match, TRBD1 (6 bases). The CDR3 covers 15 residues. Trimming stripped 5 bases from V and 4 bases from J, with 18 bases between. CDR3 region: CASSQSHRERYEQYF. DNA of the CDR3: TGTGCCAGCAGTCAATCACACAGGGAAAGGTACGAGCAGTACTTC.

The V and J genes are TRBV30 and TRBJ2-7, with 8 bases lining up with TRBD2. V trimming: 6 bases; J trimming: 3 bases; junction bases outside the gene matches: 7. The CDR3 has 13 amino acids. CDR1 is GTSNPN and CDR2 is SVGIG in the germline V gene (reference sequence). The CDR3 DNA reads TGTGCCTGTCAAACGGGGGGGATCTACGAGCAGTACTTC. Protein sequence: CACQTGGIYEQYF. The whole variable domain, filled in from reference TRBV30 and TRBJ2-7, reads SQTIHQWPATLVQPVGSPLSLECTVEGTSNPNLYWYRQAAGRGLQLLFYSVGIGQISSEVPQNLSASRPQDRQFILSSKKLLLSDSGFYLCACQTGGIYEQYFGPGTRLTVT.

This chain's CDR3 is CATSDSTSGGPDTQYF. The CDR3 region has the DNA TGTGCCACCAGTGATTCGACTAGCGGGGGGCCAGATACGCAGTATTTT. This chain connects TRBV24-1 to TRBJ2-3; 13 positions match TRBD2. Trimming at V came to 2 bases and at J to 4 bases, leaving 2 bases not matched to a gene. Germline V CDR1 and CDR2: KGHDR, SFDVKD. This CDR3 comprises 16 residues.

This rearrangement joins TRBV29-1 to TRBJ1-2; tentative D call: TRBD1 (6 bases). Germline V gene lookup returns CDR1 SQVTM and CDR2 ANQGSEA. CDR3 length: 13 residues. Between the trimmed V and J ends, which lost 7 bases and 0 bases, there was a span of 12 bases. The CDR3 coding sequence is TGCAGCGCAAGACAGGAGACTAACTATGGCTACACCTTC. Translation gives CSARQETNYGYTF. The variable domain in full, completed from reference TRBV29-1 and TRBJ1-2, reads SAVISQKPSRDICQRGTSLTIQCQVDSQVTMMFWYRQQPGQSLTLIATANQGSEATYESGFVIDKFPISRPNLTFSTLTVSNMSPEDSSIYLCSARQETNYGYTFGSGTRLTVV.

This clonotype was seen more than once but under ten times. This chain joins TRBV19 and TRBJ2-3; D may be TRBD2 (5 bases). Germline V gene data show CDR1 as LNHDA and CDR2 as SQIVND (reference sequence). V was shortened by 3 bases and J by 4 bases, with 14 bases between the two germline ends. The length of the CDR3 is 15 residues. The CDR3 loop reads CASSMGLASPDTQYF. The CDR3, as DNA: TGTGCCAGTAGTATGGGATTAGCGAGCCCAGATACGCAGTATTTT.

This chain uses TRBV28 with TRBJ2-7, with D tentatively TRBD1 (5 bases). This CDR3 region has 12 residues. Germline lookup yields CDR1 MDHEN and CDR2 SYDVKM. The V and J ends lost 5 bases and 4 bases respectively, with 9 bases between them. For the CDR3, the DNA is TGTGCCAGCAGTCAGACAGAGTACGAGCAGTACTTC. This translates into CASSQTEYEQYF.

Points on this clonotype: This may stem from a read error, because a much larger clone lies one nucleotide away. This chain joins TRBV24-1 and TRBJ1-3; D remains unclear. Per the germline V gene, CDR1 is KGHDR and CDR2 is SFDVKD. This CDR3 has 14 residues. As DNA, the CDR3 is TGTGCCGCCAGTATCGACGGATCTGCAAACACCATATATTTT. Its protein product is CAASIDGSANTIYF.

The genes are TRBV4-1 and TRBJ1-2; the D is unclear. Per the germline V gene, CDR1 is MGHRA and CDR2 is YSYEKL. Trimming pared 1 base from V and 4 bases from J, leaving 13 bases between. The CDR3 runs 15 residues. CDR3 residues: CASSQVPRPGYGYTF. The CDR3 nucleotides are TGCGCCAGCAGCCAAGTCCCTAGGCCAGGCTATGGCTACACCTTC.

This sequence joins TRBV11-2 and TRBJ2-3; 9 bases map to TRBD1. The germline V gene has CDR1 SGHAT and CDR2 FQNNGV. The CDR3 sequence is 17 residues long. J gave up 4 bases and V 0 bases, and 8 bases lay outside the gene matches. The CDR3 is CASSLEGQGLVADTQYF. For the CDR3, the DNA is TGTGCCAGCAGCTTAGAGGGACAGGGCCTGGTCGCAGATACGCAGTATTTT.

This clonotype was found a few times. CDR3 loop: CASSHGGSPLHF. Here the CDR3 DNA reads TGTGCCAGCAGCCACGGGGGTTCACCCCTCCACTTT. This rearrangement joins TRBV3-1 to TRBJ1-6; TRBD1 is a possible D gene (5 bases). The CDR3 has 12 residues. V lost 3 bases and J 9 bases, leaving 6 bases between the germline ends. Germline V lookup: CDR1 LGHDT, CDR2 YNNKEL (reference sequence).

The chain couples TRBV12-3 or TRBV12-4 to TRBJ2-3; 10 bases match TRBD2. The CDR3 length is 16 residues. V shed 3 bases, J shed 4 bases, and the junction held 7 bases outside the gene matches. The CDR3 DNA is TGTGCCAGCAGTTTCGGTAGCGGGGGGCTCGCAGATACGCAGTATTTT. Encoded protein: CASSFGSGGLADTQYF.

J is TRBJ2-7 and V is TRBV6-1; D uncertain. The length of the CDR3 is 13 residues. CDR1 MNHNS and CDR2 SASEGT come from the germline V gene. Trimming took 7 bases from V and 3 from J, leaving 13 bases between them. The CDR3 protein is CASTRTVDYEQYF. The CDR3 nucleotides read TGTGCCAGCACCCGAACCGTCGACTACGAGCAGTACTTC.

This chain uses TRBV12-3 or TRBV12-4 with TRBJ2-1; 14 bases are shared with TRBD2. This CDR3 has 17 amino acids. V was pared by 3 bases and J by 4 bases, with 5 bases of the junction left unmatched. The CDR3 loop reads CASSFGTSGRSYNEQFF. The CDR3 bases are TGTGCCAGCAGTTTCGGGACTAGCGGGAGAAGTTACAATGAGCAGTTCTTC.